The following is a TCR beta chain sequence with its context. The antigen remains undetermined. The CDR3 is 13 residues long. Germline-derived CDR1 and CDR2 are MGHRA and YSYEKL. V gave up 1 base and J gave up 8 bases; unmatched junction bases: 2. Terminally differentiated effector memory CD45RA+ cells were excluded by CCR7 positive selection of CD45RO-negative cells. The data derive from a study of shared clonotypes between healthy human individuals. Study conclusions and caveats: Only blood underwent sampling, and tissue repertoires likely differ.

Only in-frame clones appear in the TCRdb table, and some are missing; sequencing was by immunoSEQ multiplex PCR. The sample shows under 2,000,000 clones, roughly 94% of them seen only once. This TCR was sampled from a man aged 18-30 years in good health. Specimen: naive CD8+ T cells sorted from blood. The V gene is TRBV4-1, the J gene TRBJ2-1, with 7 bases lining up with TRBD1. Here the CDR3 reads CASSQATGDEQFF. CDR3 sequence (DNA): TGCGCCAGCAGCCAAGCTACAGGGGATGAGCAGTTCTTC.